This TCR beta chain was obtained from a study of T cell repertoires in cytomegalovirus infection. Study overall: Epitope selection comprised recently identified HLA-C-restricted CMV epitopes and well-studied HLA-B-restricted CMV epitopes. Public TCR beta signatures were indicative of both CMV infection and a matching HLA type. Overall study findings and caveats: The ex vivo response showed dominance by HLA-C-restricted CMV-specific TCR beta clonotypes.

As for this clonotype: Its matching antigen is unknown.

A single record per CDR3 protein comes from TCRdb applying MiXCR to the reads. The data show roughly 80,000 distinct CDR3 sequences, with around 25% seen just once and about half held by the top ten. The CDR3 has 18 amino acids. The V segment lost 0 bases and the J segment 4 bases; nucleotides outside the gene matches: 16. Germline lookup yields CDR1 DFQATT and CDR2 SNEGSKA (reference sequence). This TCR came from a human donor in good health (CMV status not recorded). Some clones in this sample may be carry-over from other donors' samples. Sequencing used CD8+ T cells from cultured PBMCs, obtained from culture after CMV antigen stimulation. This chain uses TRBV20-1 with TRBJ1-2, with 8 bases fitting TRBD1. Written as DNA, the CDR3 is TGCAGTGCTAGAGATCTCGACCAATTCCGGACAGGGAGCTATGGCTACACCTTC. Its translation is CSARDLDQFRTGSYGYTF.